There are a few counts of the clone carrying this T cell receptor (beta chain). Trimming left V 6 bases short and J 4 bases short, with 12 bases between. The CDR3 spans 13 residues. New diagnoses, under 2 months' duration, and ages 18 to 65 characterized the hyperthyroidism patients. Researchers turned away patients with other autoimmune diseases, uncontrolled infections, pregnancy or lactation. Orbital computed tomography and thyroid ultrasound, along with TRAb, serum thyroxine and clinical symptoms, underpinned diagnosis. Investigators amplified TCR beta CDR3 regions from RNA transcripts. HTBI primers served in a first-round RT-PCR, which a second-round multiplex PCR followed. TCRdb analysed the multiplex PCR reads with MiXCR anew, one entry per CDR3 protein. The sample carries around 1,000,000 distinct CDR3 sequences, less than 45% recorded once. This specimen belongs to a study of Graves' ophthalmopathy and Graves' hyperthyroidism.

Sequencing was performed on peripheral blood or thyroid tissue (not recorded which). The origin of this receptor is an adult man with Graves' hyperthyroidism. The chain combines TRBV12-3 or TRBV12-4 with TRBJ1-1; D unresolved. CDR3 coding DNA: TGTGCCAGCAGCGTAGGTATAATCACTGAAGCTTTCTTT. Amino acids: CASSVGIITEAFF.